These 29 T cell receptor beta chains share one sample of origin, sequenced in a study of blood T cell repertoires in COVID-19. Here immunoSEQ multiplex PCR was the method, and the copy in TCRdb shows in-frame clones only, minus some. This repertoire shows about 210,000 clones, roughly 94% found once; its top ten account for under 1.5%. The sequencing input was peripheral blood. Source of these receptors: a man in his thirties or forties with acute or convalescent COVID-19.

The count of this clone is one. V gene TRBV9 combines with J gene TRBJ2-1; D might be TRBD1 (6 bases). Germline lookup yields CDR1 SGDLS and CDR2 YYNGEE. Trimming cost V 0 bases and J 4 bases, with 11 bases left between them. This CDR3 has 15 residues. The CDR3: CASSVEGGIYNEQFF. For the CDR3, the DNA is TGTGCCAGCAGCGTAGAAGGGGGTATTTACAATGAGCAGTTCTTC.

This clone is a singleton in its sample. This sequence joins TRBV6-6 and TRBJ2-1, with D unresolved. Trimming pared 0 bases from V and 8 bases from J, leaving 8 bases between. The CDR3 spans 13 residues. Germline lookup yields CDR1 MNHNY and CDR2 SVGAGI (reference sequence). This chain's CDR3 is CASSYSDLDEQFF. The CDR3 DNA follows: TGTGCCAGCAGTTACTCCGATTTAGATGAGCAGTTCTTC.

This chain joins TRBV19 and TRBJ2-2; 11 bases line up with TRBD2. This CDR3 contains 15 residues. Germline CDR1 LNHDA, CDR2 SQIVND (reference sequence). Trimming took 8 bases from V and 3 from J; bases not matched to a gene: 5. The CDR3 DNA is TGTGCCAGTCATAGCGGGGGGGCGGACACCGGGGAGCTGTTTTTT. Encoded protein: CASHSGGADTGELFF.

The chain recombines TRBV5-1 with TRBJ2-1; tentative D call: TRBD2 (5 bases). From germline, CDR1 is SGHRS and CDR2 YFSETQ. V shed 7 bases and J shed 8 bases, with 10 bases lying between them. The CDR3 has 11 residues. The chain's CDR3 is CASFEGHEQFF. The CDR3 region has the DNA TGCGCCAGCTTTGAGGGCCATGAGCAGTTCTTC.

V usage is TRBV29-1 and J usage is TRBJ2-7; 12 bases agree with TRBD2. CDR3 length: 14 residues. After removal of 6 bases from V and 4 bases from J, the junction contained 7 bases not matched to a gene. Germline V lookup: CDR1 SQVTM, CDR2 ANQGSEA. Here the CDR3 DNA reads TGCAGCGTCCTGACTAGCGGGAGAGGTTACGAGCAGTACTTC. The encoded protein is CSVLTSGRGYEQYF.

In regard to this clone: Distinct nucleotide sequences in the sample also encode this CDR3. V usage is TRBV27 and J usage is TRBJ1-2, with D tentatively TRBD1 (6 bases). Germline CDR1 MNHEY, CDR2 SMNVEV (reference sequence). V lost 4 bases to trimming and J lost 3 bases, with 9 bases between them. The CDR3 is 13 amino acids. CDR3 nucleotide sequence: TGTGCCAGCAGTTATGGGGGCGACTATGGCTACACCTTC. As protein: CASSYGGDYGYTF.

CDR3 residues: CASSPQLNTEAFF. The CDR3, as DNA: TGTGCCAGCAGCCCCCAGTTGAACACTGAAGCTTTCTTT. V is TRBV12-3 or TRBV12-4 and J is TRBJ1-1, with D uncertain. Trimming took off 6 bases at V and 0 bases at J, with 8 bases between the two ends. The CDR3 contains 13 residues.

This rearrangement joins TRBV19 to TRBJ1-2; D may be TRBD1 (5 bases). The CDR3 extends over 14 amino acids. Trimming took 5 bases from V and 0 from J, leaving 10 bases between them. Germline assignment: CDR1 LNHDA and CDR2 SQIVND (reference sequence). The CDR3 nucleotides read TGTGCCAGTAGTGCCCAGGGCACTAACTATGGCTACACCTTC. Its protein is CASSAQGTNYGYTF.

The chain employs TRBV3-1 (or the pseudogene TRBV3-2) and TRBJ2-1, with a tentative D call TRBD2 (6 bases). The germline gives CDR1 LGHDT, CDR2 YNNKEL (reference sequence). Trimming shortened V by 8 bases and J by 15 bases, and 17 bases separated the two germline ends. The CDR3 length is 11 residues. CDR3 sequence (DNA): TGTGCCAGCGGTGCTTTGGGACTTTTGTTCTTC. Encoded protein: CASGALGLLFF.

The chain couples TRBV5-5 to TRBJ2-7; D perhaps matches TRBD1 (5 bases). CDR3 length: 14 amino acids. Trimming cost V 2 bases and J 1 base, with 10 bases left between them. The germline V gene encodes CDR1 SGHKS and CDR2 YYEKEE (reference sequence). The CDR3 DNA sequence: TGTGCCAGCAGCTTTAACAGGCCTTCCTACGAGCAGTACTTC. This codes for CASSFNRPSYEQYF.

The rearrangement joins TRBV9 to TRBJ2-2; D gene ambiguous. Germline V gene sequence: CDR1 SGDLS, CDR2 YYNGEE. This CDR3 region has 13 residues. The V and J ends lost 3 bases and 4 bases respectively, with 7 bases between them. Here the CDR3 reads CASSAMSTGELFF. The DNA of the CDR3 is TGTGCCAGCAGCGCGATGAGCACCGGGGAGCTGTTTTTT.

CDR3 loop: CASRKGRSDTEAFF. The CDR3 DNA is TGTGCCAGCAGGAAGGGGCGTTCGGACACTGAAGCTTTCTTT. V and J are TRBV28 and TRBJ1-1; tentatively, D is TRBD1 (5 bases). Trimming cost V 6 bases and J 3 bases, with 14 bases left between them. Per the germline V gene, CDR1 is MDHEN and CDR2 is SYDVKM. The CDR3 length is 14 residues.

This clone came up a few times. The chain links TRBV7-9 to TRBJ1-2, with 9 bases lining up with TRBD1. V was clipped by 3 bases and J by 8 bases; unmatched bases: 7. This CDR3 has 14 amino acids. In germline, CDR1 is SEHNR, CDR2 FQNEAQ (reference sequence). CDR3 sequence (DNA): TGTGCCAGCAGCTTTTTGAGGACAGGGGACGGCTACACCTTC. Translated, it gives CASSFLRTGDGYTF.

This chain uses TRBV28 with TRBJ2-7; possibly TRBD1 for D (6 bases). V lost 6 bases and J lost 6, with 15 bases in between. The CDR3 has 13 amino acids. Germline V lookup: CDR1 MDHEN, CDR2 SYDVKM. The DNA of the CDR3 is TGTGCCAGCAGCCGGGACACCCCTTCCGAGCAGTACTTC. Its protein is CASSRDTPSEQYF.

This rearrangement joins TRBV7-2 to TRBJ1-2; 7 nucleotides match TRBD1. Trimming removed 7 bases from V and 8 bases from J; junction bases left unmatched: 13. Per the germline V gene, CDR1 is SGHTA and CDR2 is FQGNSA. The CDR3 runs 14 residues. CDR3 bases: TGTGCCAGCACGCTTAGTGACAGGGCGAGGGGCTACACCTTC. The encoded protein is CASTLSDRARGYTF. Full variable domain (missing parts from reference TRBV7-2 and TRBJ1-2): GAGVSQSPSNKVTEKGKDVELRCDPISGHTALYWYRQSLGQGLEFLIYFQGNSAPDKSGLPSDRFSAERTGGSVSTLTIQRTQQEDSAVYLCASTLSDRARGYTFGSGTRLTVV.

In DNA, the CDR3 is TGTGCCAGCAGCCCGGGACTCTCAAAACACTACGAGCAGTACTTC. Its translation is CASSPGLSKHYEQYF. This rearrangement joins TRBV5-4 to TRBJ2-7; tentatively, D is TRBD2 (6 bases). This CDR3 spans 15 amino acids. From germline, CDR1 is SGHNT and CDR2 YYREEE (reference sequence). V lost 4 bases and J lost 3, with 17 bases in between.

This clone has more than one count but fewer than ten. The chain uses TRBV7-9 and TRBJ1-1; 12 bases line up with TRBD1. The CDR3 has 16 amino acids. Germline values: CDR1 SEHNR, CDR2 FQNEAQ (reference sequence). The V segment lost 4 bases and the J segment 0 bases; nucleotides outside the gene matches: 3. Here the CDR3 reads CASSSGTGGMNTEAFF. CDR3 DNA sequence: TGTGCCAGCAGCTCCGGGACAGGGGGCATGAACACTGAAGCTTTCTTT.

The chain combines TRBV18 with TRBJ2-5; 7 nucleotides match TRBD1. The CDR3 spans 14 residues. Germline V gene sequence: CDR1 KGHSH, CDR2 LQKENI. V lost 5 bases and J lost 1; bases outside the gene matches: 4. The CDR3 here is CASSAGTAQETQYF. The DNA for the CDR3 is TGTGCCAGCTCAGCCGGGACAGCCCAAGAGACCCAGTACTTC.

The chain carries TRBV9 and TRBJ1-5; possibly TRBD1 for D (5 bases). Germline CDR1 SGDLS, CDR2 YYNGEE. The ends were cut back, 3 bases at V and 6 bases at J, with 19 bases in the middle. There are 16 residues in the CDR3. Here the CDR3 reads CASSAHTGGYGQPQHF. The CDR3 coding sequence is TGTGCCAGCAGCGCCCATACGGGGGGGTACGGTCAGCCCCAGCATTTT.

The chain couples TRBV9 to TRBJ1-4, with 7 bases that match TRBD1. The J segment lost 5 bases and the V segment lost 2 bases, leaving 6 bases of the junction unmatched. This CDR3 comprises 15 residues. The V gene's germline CDR1 is SGDLS and CDR2 YYNGEE. The chain's CDR3 is CASSVRQGENEKLFF. The CDR3 bases are TGTGCCAGCAGCGTTCGACAGGGTGAAAATGAAAAACTGTTTTTT.

V is TRBV20-1 and J is TRBJ1-1; no definite D call. The CDR3 consists of 15 residues. Germline V CDR1 and CDR2: DFQATT, SNEGSKA (reference sequence). V dropped 3 bases and J dropped 7 bases, with 21 bases sitting between them. CDR3 protein: CSASGDEDRSIEAFF. CDR3 sequence (DNA): TGCAGTGCTAGTGGTGACGAAGATAGGAGTATTGAAGCTTTCTTT.

V usage is TRBV18 and J usage is TRBJ2-3; D ambiguous. CDR1 and CDR2 from the germline V gene are KGHSH and LQKENI. The CDR3 length is 17 residues. V was pared by 3 bases and J by 3 bases, with 19 bases between. The CDR3 loop reads CASSPYLGRTLTDTQYF. CDR3 nucleotides: TGTGCCAGCTCACCTTACCTTGGCCGAACCTTGACAGATACGCAGTATTTT. Variable domain in full (rest from reference TRBV18 and TRBJ2-3): NAGVMQNPRHLVRRRGQEARLRCSPMKGHSHVYWYRQLPEEGLKFMVYLQKENIIDESGMPKERFSAEFPKEGPSILRIQQVVRGDSAAYFCASSPYLGRTLTDTQYFGPGTRLTVL.

CDR3 DNA sequence: TGCAGCGTTGAGAGAGGACTCGTCTTCACAGATACGCAGTATTTT. This sequence encodes CSVERGLVFTDTQYF. This chain links TRBV29-1 with TRBJ2-3; a weak D match, TRBD2 (5 bases). V was shortened by 3 bases and J by 2 bases, with 15 bases between the two germline ends. Per the germline V gene, CDR1 is SQVTM and CDR2 is ANQGSEA. The CDR3 loop spans 15 amino acids.

The chain recombines TRBV28 with TRBJ1-2, with 10 bases lining up with TRBD1. This CDR3 contains 16 residues. With V trimmed by 6 bases and J by 4 bases, 11 bases remained unmatched. The V gene's germline CDR1 is MDHEN and CDR2 SYDVKM. As DNA, the CDR3 is TGTGCCAGCAGATACCCGGGACAGGGGTTTTCCTATGGCTACACCTTC. Protein product: CASRYPGQGFSYGYTF.

The chain uses TRBV11-2 and TRBJ1-1; D ambiguous. CDR1 is SGHAT and CDR2 is FQNNGV in the germline V gene. This CDR3 has 15 residues. Trimming removed 1 base from V and 2 bases from J, with 11 bases in between. CDR3 residues: CASSLVKRANTEAFF. In nucleotides, the CDR3 is TGTGCCAGCAGCTTAGTCAAGAGGGCTAACACTGAAGCTTTCTTT. The full variable domain, in which reference TRBV11-2 and TRBJ1-1 provide the parts outside the CDR3, is EAGVAQSPRYKIIEKRQSVAFWCNPISGHATLYWYQQILGQGPKLLIQFQNNGVVDDSQLPKDRFSAERLKGVDSTLKIQPAKLEDSAVYLCASSLVKRANTEAFFGQGTRLTVV.

Concerning this clone itself: One end of the junction is discordant with germline, which a read error may explain. The V gene is TRBV30, the J gene TRBJ2-7; tentatively, D is TRBD1 (6 bases). CDR3 length: 13 residues. CDR1 is GTSNPN and CDR2 is SVGIG in the germline V gene (reference sequence). The CDR3 reads CAWSPTQGTLSGF. Here the CDR3 DNA reads TGTGCCTGGAGTCCAACTCAGGGGACCCTGAGCGGCTTC.

In nucleotides, the CDR3 is TGTGCCAGCAGACGAACAGGGAGACATGAGCAGTTCTTC. It is translated as CASRRTGRHEQFF. The chain recombines TRBV11-2 with TRBJ2-1; D might be TRBD1 (6 bases). Between the trimmed V and J ends, which lost 6 bases and 8 bases, there was a span of 14 bases. Germline CDR1 is SGHAT and CDR2 is FQNNGV. The CDR3 covers 13 residues.

The chain couples TRBV7-3 to TRBJ2-2; D gene ambiguous. The CDR3 contains 14 residues. The germline V and J ends were trimmed by 5 bases and 4 bases, with 11 bases remaining between them. Germline V lookup: CDR1 SGHTA, CDR2 FQGTGA. The CDR3 DNA reads as TGTGCCAGCAGCCCCAGTATCCCCACCGGGGAGCTGTTTTTT. It is translated as CASSPSIPTGELFF. The full variable domain, with the rest looked up from reference TRBV7-3 and TRBJ2-2, is GAGVSQTPSNKVTEKGKYVELRCDPISGHTALYWYRQSLGQGPEFLIYFQGTGAADDSGLPNDRFFAVRPEGSVSTLKIQRTERGDSAVYLCASSPSIPTGELFFGEGSRLTVL.

This sequence joins TRBV28 and TRBJ2-3; TRBD2 matches 8 bases. Per germline, CDR1 MDHEN and CDR2 SYDVKM. V lost 1 base to trimming and J lost 3 bases; unmatched junction nucleotides: 6. This CDR3 spans 16 amino acids. The CDR3 loop reads CASSLYTGLVTDTQYF. Written as DNA, the CDR3 is TGTGCCAGCAGTTTATATACGGGACTAGTGACAGATACGCAGTATTTT. The entire variable domain, with the rest obtained from reference TRBV28 and TRBJ2-3, is as follows: DVKVTQSSRYLVKRTGEKVFLECVQDMDHENMFWYRQDPGLGLRLIYFSYDVKMKEKGDIPEGYSVSREKKERFSLILESASTNQTSMYLCASSLYTGLVTDTQYFGPGTRLTVL.